The rows below give T cell receptor beta chains drawn from one sample of a study of blood T cell repertoires in COVID-19. Clones were read by immunoSEQ multiplex PCR, and TCRdb kept only the in-frame ones, dropping some. The sample has about 310,000 clones, roughly 90% seen once. Sequenced: PBMCs or T cells enriched from blood (not recorded which). The receptors derive from a woman in her thirties or forties who had recovered from COVID-19. Both conserved end residues are part of each CDR3. D genes are given only for firm matches. Not all rows give a size; the values are once, few, many and, for expanded clones, a class.

>NA|NA|TRBV7-9|TRBJ2-5
TGTGCCAGCAGCTTAGGGGCAGGGCGATCCCAAGAGACCCAGTACTTC
CASSLGAGRSQETQYF
>NA|NA|TRBV9|TRBJ2-7
TGTGCCAGCAGCGTAGCGGGGTTCGCCTACGAGCAGTACTTC
CASSVAGFAYEQYF
>NA|TRBD2|TRBV3-1/TRBV3-2|TRBJ2-1
TGTGCCAGCAGCCAAGGTCCCGGGAGGCCCATCAGGCAGTTCTTC
CASSQGPGRPIRQFF
>NA|NA|TRBV3-1/TRBV3-2|TRBJ2-3
TGTGCCAGCAGCCAAGGCGGCACAGATACGCAGTATTTT
CASSQGGTDTQYF
>NA|NA|TRBV28|TRBJ2-7
TGTGCCAGCAGGGAGAGGGATATGCAGTACTTC
CASRERDMQYF
>once|TRBD1|TRBV5-1|TRBJ2-2
TGCGCCAGCAGCGGCCAAGACAGGGTTGGGACCGGGGAGCTGTTTTTT
CASSGQDRVGTGELFF
>NA|NA|TRBV15|TRBJ2-3
TGTGCCACCAGCAGAGGACTCACAGATACGCAGTATTTT
CATSRGLTDTQYF
>NA|NA|TRBV7-9|TRBJ1-1
TGTGCCAGCAGCCGGAGTAACCTGGGCACTGAAGCTTTCTTT
CASSRSNLGTEAFF
>few|NA|TRBV7-9|TRBJ1-1
TGTGCCAGCAGCTTAGAACAGGGGAACACTGAAGCTTTCTTT
CASSLEQGNTEAFF
>NA|TRBD1|TRBV6-5|TRBJ2-5
TGTGCCAGCAGTTACTCTGGGACAGGACAAGAGACCCAGTACTTC
CASSYSGTGQETQYF
>NA|NA|TRBV6-2/TRBV6-3|TRBJ2-1
TGTGCCAGCAGTTACGCCGGGTCGATTGAGCAGTTCTTC
CASSYAGSIEQFF
>NA|NA|TRBV28|TRBJ2-2
TGTGCCAGCAGTCCCATAGGACAGAACACCGGGGAGCTGTTTTTT
CASSPIGQNTGELFF
>NA|TRBD2|TRBV2|TRBJ2-1
TGTGCCAGCAGTGGACTAGCGGAGACAAATGAGCAGTTCTTC
CASSGLAETNEQFF
>NA|TRBD2|TRBV7-8|TRBJ2-2
TGTGCCAGCAGCACCCGGGAGGCCGGGGAGCTGTTTTTT
CASSTREAGELFF
>NA|NA|TRBV2|TRBJ2-1
TGTGCCAGCAGTGATCGGCTAGCGATCTCCTACAATGAGCAGTTCTTC
CASSDRLAISYNEQFF
>NA|TRBD1|TRBV6-4|TRBJ2-7
TGTGCCAGCAGCCCTAGGTCGGGGACAGGGTGGCACGAGCAGTACTTC
CASSPRSGTGWHEQYF
>NA|NA|TRBV7-3|TRBJ2-5
TGTGCCAGCAGCTTTAACAGGCAAGAGACCCAGTACTTC
CASSFNRQETQYF
>NA|NA|TRBV18|TRBJ1-5
TGTGCCAGCTCACCACAGTCTCCGGGGAACAATCAGCCCCAGCATTTT
CASSPQSPGNNQPQHF
>NA|TRBD1|TRBV5-1|TRBJ2-7
TGCGCCAGCAGCTTGGAGGGGGCACAGTACTTC
CASSLEGAQYF
>NA|NA|TRBV10-3|TRBJ2-7
TGTGCCATCAGTGCCCTAGGGGGACCACGAGCCTACGAGCAGTACTTC
CAISALGGPRAYEQYF
>NA|NA|TRBV21-1|TRBJ1-5
TGTGCCAGCAGCACCGGGGTTCCGGGGGTCAATCAGCCCCAGCATTTT
CASSTGVPGVNQPQHF
>NA|NA|TRBV9|TRBJ2-5
TGTGCCAGCAGCAGGGAGAGCGGAGGGGGGGGAGAGACCCAGTACTTC
CASSRESGGGGETQYF
>once|NA|TRBV2|TRBJ1-5
TGTGCCAGCAATAGTGGAGGGAGTACCAATCAGCCCCAGCATTTT
CASNSGGSTNQPQHF
>once|TRBD1|TRBV29-1|TRBJ2-6
TGCAGCGTACAACAGGGGGCTTCTTACTCTGGGGCCAACGTCCTGACTTTC
CSVQQGASYSGANVLTF
>few|NA|TRBV2|TRBJ2-7
TGTGCCAGCAGCCCTGGTCAGGTCTCTCGCGAGCAGTACTTC
CASSPGQVSREQYF
>NA|NA|TRBV1|TRBJ2-3
TGCACCAGCAGCCAAGATCACGGTAGCGGGAGGGCCGTTCGGGATACGCAGTATTTT
CTSSQDHGSGRAVRDTQYF
>NA|NA|TRBV28|TRBJ1-1
TGTGCCACCCGCGACTCTGAAGCTTTCTTT
CATRDSEAFF
>NA|TRBD1|TRBV25-1|TRBJ2-1
TGTGCCAGCAGTGACGGAGGACAGGGAAAGAATGAGCAGTTCTTC
CASSDGGQGKNEQFF
>NA|NA|TRBV21-1|TRBJ1-1
TGTGCCAGCAGCATAGGGAGGGAGAAGGGAAGGACTGAAGCTTTCTTT
CASSIGREKGRTEAFF
>NA|TRBD1|TRBV29-1|TRBJ2-7
TGCAGCGTGGCCCGGGACAGTCTGGAAGAGCAGTACTTC
CSVARDSLEEQYF
>NA|NA|TRBV3-1/TRBV3-2|TRBJ1-1
TGTGCCAGCAGCCAAGCAGGAAGGTACACTGAAGCTTTCTTT
CASSQAGRYTEAFF
>few|NA|TRBV12-5|TRBJ2-1
TGTGCTAGTGGTTTGCCCAAAGACCAGGTTGATGAGCAGTTCTTC
CASGLPKDQVDEQFF
>NA|TRBD2|TRBV28|TRBJ2-7
TGTGCCAGCACCCCTAGCGGGAGGGAGGGCTACGAGCAGTACTTC
CASTPSGREGYEQYF
>once|NA|TRBV28|TRBJ2-4
TGTGCCAGCAGTCCGCCCGGGGGAGCCAAAAACATTCAGTACTTC
CASSPPGGAKNIQYF
>NA|NA|TRBV7-2|TRBJ1-5
TGTGCCAGCAGCCTCTCTGGATGGGCGAGCAATCAGCCCCAGCATTTT
CASSLSGWASNQPQHF
>NA|NA|TRBV29-1|TRBJ1-1
TGCAGCGTTGGAATAGAGAAGAACACTGAAGCTTTCTTT
CSVGIEKNTEAFF
>NA|NA|TRBV24-1|TRBJ1-4
TGTGCCACCAGTGAGGGCGGGGCGCGGGGTGAAAAACTGTTTTTT
CATSEGGARGEKLFF
>NA|TRBD1|TRBV29-1|TRBJ2-1
TGCAGCGTCTTGACAGGGTTCGTCTACAATGAGCAGTTCTTC
CSVLTGFVYNEQFF